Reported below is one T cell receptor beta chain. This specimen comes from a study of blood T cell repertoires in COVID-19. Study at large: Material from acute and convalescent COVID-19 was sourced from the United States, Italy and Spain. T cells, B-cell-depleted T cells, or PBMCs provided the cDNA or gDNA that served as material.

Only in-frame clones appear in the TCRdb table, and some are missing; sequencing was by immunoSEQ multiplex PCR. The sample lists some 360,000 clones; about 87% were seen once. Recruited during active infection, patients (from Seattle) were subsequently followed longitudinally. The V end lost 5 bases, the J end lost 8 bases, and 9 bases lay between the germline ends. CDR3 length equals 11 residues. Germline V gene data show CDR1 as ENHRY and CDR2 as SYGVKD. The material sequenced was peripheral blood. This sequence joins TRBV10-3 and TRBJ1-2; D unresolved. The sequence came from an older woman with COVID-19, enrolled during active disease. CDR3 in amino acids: CAISRNGGYTF. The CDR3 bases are TGTGCCATCAGTAGGAACGGGGGCTACACCTTC.